Listed below are T cell receptor beta chains from one sample, sequenced in a study of blood T cell repertoires in COVID-19. Libraries were prepared by immunoSEQ multiplex PCR; TCRdb keeps only in-frame clonotypes and omits some of them. The sample records fewer than 200,000 clones, around four fifths being singletons. The sequenced material came from PBMCs or T cells enriched from blood (not recorded which). All receptors come from a woman between 45 and 60 years old who had recovered from COVID-19. The CDR3 runs from the conserved cysteine through the conserved F or W. Fields, in order: J gene, V gene, D gene, clone size, CDR3 protein, CDR3 DNA. A D gene is named only where the DNA matches it firmly. Clone sizes are given selectively: once, few, many, or a class where the clone is expanded.

j_gene: TRBJ1-2; v_gene: TRBV7-9; d_gene: TRBD1; abundance: -; CDR3aa: CASTTVRGLGGYTF; CDR3nt: TGTGCCAGCACCACGGTCAGGGGGCTAGGAGGCTACACCTTC
j_gene: TRBJ1-2; v_gene: TRBV27; d_gene: TRBD1; abundance: -; CDR3aa: CASSPKRTGEYGYTF; CDR3nt: TGTGCCAGCAGTCCGAAACGAACAGGGGAATATGGCTACACCTTC
j_gene: TRBJ1-6; v_gene: TRBV12-3/TRBV12-4; d_gene: TRBD1; abundance: -; CDR3aa: CASRPDRGSPLHF; CDR3nt: TGTGCCAGCAGACCTGACAGGGGTTCACCCCTCCACTTT
j_gene: TRBJ1-1; v_gene: TRBV12-3/TRBV12-4; d_gene: -; abundance: -; CDR3aa: CASSLTGNTEAFF; CDR3nt: TGTGCCAGCAGTTTAACAGGGAACACTGAAGCTTTCTTT
j_gene: TRBJ1-2; v_gene: TRBV2; d_gene: -; abundance: -; CDR3aa: CASSEDDTRVGGYTF; CDR3nt: TGTGCCAGCAGTGAAGATGACACGAGGGTAGGTGGCTACACCTTC
j_gene: TRBJ1-2; v_gene: TRBV6-2/TRBV6-3; d_gene: -; abundance: few; CDR3aa: CASSSGETDGYTF; CDR3nt: TGTGCCAGCAGTTCAGGAGAGACAGATGGCTACACCTTC
j_gene: TRBJ2-5; v_gene: TRBV6-1; d_gene: -; abundance: -; CDR3aa: CASSEGGPSRTQYF; CDR3nt: TGTGCCAGCAGTGAAGGGGGGCCCTCGAGGACCCAGTACTTC
j_gene: TRBJ1-5; v_gene: TRBV28; d_gene: TRBD1; abundance: -; CDR3aa: CASSSPGTGEIQPQHF; CDR3nt: TGTGCCAGCAGTTCACCTGGGACAGGGGAAATTCAGCCCCAGCATTTT
j_gene: TRBJ1-6; v_gene: TRBV18; d_gene: -; abundance: -; CDR3aa: CASSPLAGPNYNSPLHF; CDR3nt: TGTGCCAGCTCACCGCTGGCAGGGCCCAACTATAATTCACCCCTCCACTTT
j_gene: TRBJ1-3; v_gene: TRBV27; d_gene: -; abundance: -; CDR3aa: CASSTGATIYF; CDR3nt: TGTGCCAGCTCCACTGGGGCCACCATATATTTT
j_gene: TRBJ1-1; v_gene: TRBV19; d_gene: TRBD1; abundance: -; CDR3aa: CASTSWDRTSMNTEAFF; CDR3nt: TGTGCCAGTACGTCGTGGGACAGAACCTCAATGAACACTGAAGCTTTCTTT
j_gene: TRBJ1-5; v_gene: TRBV28; d_gene: TRBD1; abundance: -; CDR3aa: CASSLLGGDRAYSNQPQHF; CDR3nt: TGTGCCAGCAGTTTACTGGGGGGGGACAGGGCTTATAGCAATCAGCCCCAGCATTTT
j_gene: TRBJ2-2; v_gene: TRBV29-1; d_gene: -; abundance: -; CDR3aa: CSVQRRRTGELFF; CDR3nt: TGCAGCGTCCAACGGAGGAGGACCGGGGAGCTGTTTTTT
j_gene: TRBJ1-2; v_gene: TRBV27; d_gene: -; abundance: -; CDR3aa: CASSLMAVNYGYTF; CDR3nt: TGTGCCAGCAGTTTAATGGCGGTGAACTATGGCTACACCTTC
j_gene: TRBJ2-2; v_gene: TRBV5-4; d_gene: -; abundance: -; CDR3aa: CASSLAFSNTGELFF; CDR3nt: TGTGCCAGCAGCTTGGCCTTTTCGAACACCGGGGAGCTGTTTTTT
j_gene: TRBJ1-3; v_gene: TRBV13; d_gene: TRBD1; abundance: few; CDR3aa: CASSFRDSGGVLGNTIYF; CDR3nt: TGTGCCAGCAGCTTCCGGGACAGTGGAGGGGTGTTGGGAAACACCATATATTTT
j_gene: TRBJ1-1; v_gene: TRBV6-2/TRBV6-3; d_gene: TRBD1; abundance: -; CDR3aa: CASSYGTGGTEAFF; CDR3nt: TGTGCCAGCAGTTACGGGACAGGGGGTACTGAAGCTTTCTTT
j_gene: TRBJ2-2; v_gene: TRBV19; d_gene: -; abundance: -; CDR3aa: CASTGLIPNTGELFF; CDR3nt: TGTGCCAGTACAGGGCTAATCCCGAACACCGGGGAGCTGTTTTTT
j_gene: TRBJ2-1; v_gene: TRBV19; d_gene: TRBD2; abundance: -; CDR3aa: CASSLLAGPTYNEQFF; CDR3nt: TGTGCCAGTAGTTTACTAGCGGGACCGACCTACAATGAGCAGTTCTTC
j_gene: TRBJ2-5; v_gene: TRBV7-9; d_gene: TRBD1; abundance: -; CDR3aa: CASSRTGGGETQYF; CDR3nt: TGTGCCAGCAGCCGCACAGGGGGCGGAGAGACCCAGTACTTC
j_gene: TRBJ2-5; v_gene: TRBV7-8; d_gene: -; abundance: many; CDR3aa: CASSPEGVHQETQYF; CDR3nt: TGTGCCAGCAGCCCAGAAGGGGTGCACCAAGAGACCCAGTACTTC
j_gene: TRBJ2-2; v_gene: TRBV30; d_gene: TRBD2; abundance: -; CDR3aa: CAWRMERGGELFF; CDR3nt: TGTGCCTGGCGTATGGAGCGGGGCGGGGAGCTGTTTTTT
j_gene: TRBJ1-4; v_gene: TRBV5-5; d_gene: TRBD1; abundance: once; CDR3aa: CASSSLTGTNEKLFF; CDR3nt: TGTGCCAGCAGCTCCTTGACAGGGACTAATGAAAAACTGTTTTTT
j_gene: TRBJ1-6; v_gene: TRBV28; d_gene: -; abundance: -; CDR3aa: CASSPPGDSSPLHF; CDR3nt: TGTGCCAGCAGTCCCCCAGGGGATTCTTCACCCCTCCACTTT
j_gene: TRBJ1-6; v_gene: TRBV4-1; d_gene: -; abundance: -; CDR3aa: CASSQDSDMWSPLHF; CDR3nt: TGCGCCAGCAGCCAAGATTCTGACATGTGGTCACCCCTCCACTTT
j_gene: TRBJ2-1; v_gene: TRBV15; d_gene: TRBD1; abundance: -; CDR3aa: CATSRVGGWTGDNEQFF; CDR3nt: TGTGCCACCAGCAGAGTCGGGGGATGGACAGGGGACAATGAGCAGTTCTTC
j_gene: TRBJ2-3; v_gene: TRBV5-1; d_gene: TRBD2; abundance: -; CDR3aa: CASSYLSGRATDTQYF; CDR3nt: TGCGCCAGCAGCTACCTTAGCGGGAGGGCCACAGATACGCAGTATTTT
j_gene: TRBJ1-5; v_gene: TRBV5-6; d_gene: TRBD1; abundance: -; CDR3aa: CASSEFDRGNQPQHF; CDR3nt: TGTGCCAGCAGCGAATTCGACAGGGGGAATCAGCCCCAGCATTTT
j_gene: TRBJ2-3; v_gene: TRBV13; d_gene: TRBD2; abundance: many; CDR3aa: CASSTPPGLAGEFSDTQYF; CDR3nt: TGTGCCAGCAGCACTCCACCGGGACTAGCGGGGGAATTCAGCGATACGCAGTATTTT
j_gene: TRBJ1-5; v_gene: TRBV6-2/TRBV6-3; d_gene: -; abundance: -; CDR3aa: CASSWRQLNQPQHF; CDR3nt: TGTGCCAGCAGTTGGAGACAGCTAAATCAGCCCCAGCATTTT
j_gene: TRBJ1-1; v_gene: TRBV11-2; d_gene: -; abundance: -; CDR3aa: CASSLTEHTEAFF; CDR3nt: TGTGCCAGCAGCTTGACAGAGCACACTGAAGCTTTCTTT
j_gene: TRBJ1-1; v_gene: TRBV19; d_gene: -; abundance: many; CDR3aa: CASSPWGGRTEAFF; CDR3nt: TGTGCCAGTAGTCCCTGGGGGGGGAGGACTGAAGCTTTCTTT
j_gene: TRBJ1-1; v_gene: TRBV3-1/TRBV3-2; d_gene: -; abundance: -; CDR3aa: CASSQPPGDTEAFF; CDR3nt: TGTGCCAGCAGCCAACCCCCAGGGGACACTGAAGCTTTCTTT
j_gene: TRBJ1-5; v_gene: TRBV11-2; d_gene: -; abundance: -; CDR3aa: CASSLGTVRDSNQPQHF; CDR3nt: TGTGCCAGCAGCTTAGGGACGGTGAGGGATAGCAATCAGCCCCAGCATTTT
j_gene: TRBJ2-5; v_gene: TRBV10-1; d_gene: -; abundance: -; CDR3aa: CASSQRWQETQYF; CDR3nt: TGCGCCAGCAGCCAACGGTGGCAAGAGACCCAGTACTTC
j_gene: TRBJ1-4; v_gene: TRBV28; d_gene: TRBD1; abundance: -; CDR3aa: CASSPWTGEDATNEKLFF; CDR3nt: TGTGCCAGCAGCCCGTGGACAGGGGAAGATGCAACTAATGAAAAACTGTTTTTT
j_gene: TRBJ2-2; v_gene: TRBV19; d_gene: TRBD1; abundance: -; CDR3aa: CASRGQPWAGELFF; CDR3nt: TGTGCCAGTAGGGGACAGCCTTGGGCCGGGGAGCTGTTTTTT
j_gene: TRBJ2-1; v_gene: TRBV7-2; d_gene: -; abundance: -; CDR3aa: CASTRRRARSYNEQFF; CDR3nt: TGTGCCAGCACCCGACGGCGGGCCCGCTCCTACAATGAGCAGTTCTTC
j_gene: TRBJ1-6; v_gene: TRBV3-1/TRBV3-2; d_gene: -; abundance: -; CDR3aa: CASSQDIGGRIFSPLHF; CDR3nt: TGTGCCAGCAGCCAAGATATTGGAGGACGGATATTTTCACCCCTCCACTTT
j_gene: TRBJ1-6; v_gene: TRBV11-2; d_gene: -; abundance: -; CDR3aa: CASSLDGLVNSPLHF; CDR3nt: TGTGCCAGCAGCTTAGATGGGCTGGTAAATTCACCCCTCCACTTT